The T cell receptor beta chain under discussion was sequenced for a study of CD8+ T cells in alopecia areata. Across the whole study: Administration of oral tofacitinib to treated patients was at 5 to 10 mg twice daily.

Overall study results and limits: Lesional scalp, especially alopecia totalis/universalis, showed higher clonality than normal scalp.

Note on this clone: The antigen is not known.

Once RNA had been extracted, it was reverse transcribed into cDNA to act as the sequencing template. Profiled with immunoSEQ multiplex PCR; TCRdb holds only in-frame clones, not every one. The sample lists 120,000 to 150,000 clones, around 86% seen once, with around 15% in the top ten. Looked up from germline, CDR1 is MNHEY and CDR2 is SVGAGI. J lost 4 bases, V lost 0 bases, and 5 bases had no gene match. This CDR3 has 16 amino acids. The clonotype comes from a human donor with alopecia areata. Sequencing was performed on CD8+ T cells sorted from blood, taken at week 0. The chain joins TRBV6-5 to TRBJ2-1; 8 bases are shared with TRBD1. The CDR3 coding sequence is TGTGCCAGCAGTTACTCGACAGGGGTGGGGTACAATGAGCAGTTCTTC. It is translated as CASSYSTGVGYNEQFF.